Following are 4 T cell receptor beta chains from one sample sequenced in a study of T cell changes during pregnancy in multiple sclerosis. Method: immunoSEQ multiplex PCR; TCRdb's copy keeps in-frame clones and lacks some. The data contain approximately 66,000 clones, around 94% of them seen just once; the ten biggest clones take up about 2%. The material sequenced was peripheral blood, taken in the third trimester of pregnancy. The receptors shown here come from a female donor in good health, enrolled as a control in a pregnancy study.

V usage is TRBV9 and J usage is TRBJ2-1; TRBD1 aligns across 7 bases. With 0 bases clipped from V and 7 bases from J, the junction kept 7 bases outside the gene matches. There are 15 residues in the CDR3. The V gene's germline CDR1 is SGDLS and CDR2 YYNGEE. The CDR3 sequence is CASSVVGQRLNEQFF. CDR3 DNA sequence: TGTGCCAGCAGCGTAGTGGGACAGAGACTAAATGAGCAGTTCTTC.

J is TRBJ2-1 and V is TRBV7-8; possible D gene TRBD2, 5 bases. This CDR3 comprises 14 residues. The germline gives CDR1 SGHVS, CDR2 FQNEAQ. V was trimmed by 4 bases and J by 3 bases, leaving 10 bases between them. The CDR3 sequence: CASSSTTFYNEQFF. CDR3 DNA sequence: TGTGCCAGCAGCTCGACTACCTTCTACAATGAGCAGTTCTTC. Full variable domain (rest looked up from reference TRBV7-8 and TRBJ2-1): GAGVSQSPRYKVAKRGQDVALRCDPISGHVSLFWYQQALGQGPEFLTYFQNEAQLDKSGLPSDRFFAERPEGSVSTLKIQRTQQEDSAVYLCASSSTTFYNEQFFGPGTRLTVL.

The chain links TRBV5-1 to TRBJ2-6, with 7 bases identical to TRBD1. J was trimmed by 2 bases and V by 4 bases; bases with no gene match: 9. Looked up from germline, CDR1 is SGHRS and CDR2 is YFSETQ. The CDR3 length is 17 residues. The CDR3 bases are TGCGCCAGCAGCAAACAGGGGAAGGTGACTGGGGCCAACGTCCTGACTTTC. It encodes CASSKQGKVTGANVLTF.

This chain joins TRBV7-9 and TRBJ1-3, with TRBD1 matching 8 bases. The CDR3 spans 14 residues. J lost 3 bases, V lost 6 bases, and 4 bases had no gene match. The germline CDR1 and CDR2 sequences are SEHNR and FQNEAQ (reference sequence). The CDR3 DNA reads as TGTGCCAGCAGGCAGGGGGCCCTTGGAAACACCATATATTTT. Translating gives CASRQGALGNTIYF.